Presented here are 10 T cell receptor beta chains from one specimen sequenced in a study of cytomegalovirus exposure and HLA in healthy donors. In the PCR, 60 Vbeta and 13 Jbeta primers were used. Data came from immunoSEQ multiplex PCR; TCRdb stores just in-frame clones and leaves some out. Of some 70,000 clones listed, under 80% are singletons. Material for sequencing was PBMCs. The receptors shown here come from a male donor in good health and CMV-seropositive.

The chain joins TRBV9 to TRBJ2-1, with 9 bases lining up with TRBD1. V shed 3 bases and J 0 bases; nucleotides not matched to a gene: 7. The CDR3 is made up of 17 amino acids. Germline CDR1 reads SGDLS; CDR2 reads YYNGEE. The CDR3 sequence is CASSAPGQGSSYNEQFF. The CDR3 DNA is TGTGCCAGCAGCGCCCCGGGACAGGGCAGCTCCTACAATGAGCAGTTCTTC. Variable domain in full (rest from reference TRBV9 and TRBJ2-1): DSGVTQTPKHLITATGQRVTLRCSPRSGDLSVYWYQQSLDQGLQFLIQYYNGEERAKGNILERFSAQQFPDLHSELNLSSLELGDSALYFCASSAPGQGSSYNEQFFGPGTRLTVL.

The rearrangement joins TRBV7-9 to TRBJ2-7, with 7 bases identical to TRBD1. The germline V gene encodes CDR1 SEHNR and CDR2 FQNEAQ (reference sequence). The V gene end was trimmed by 4 bases and the J gene end by 0 bases; junction bases not matched to a gene: 6. This CDR3 spans 15 amino acids. Written as DNA, the CDR3 is TGTGCCAGCAGCTCAGCAGGGGGAGCCTCCTACGAGCAGTACTTC. It codes for CASSSAGGASYEQYF.

V gene TRBV13 combines with J gene TRBJ2-3, with D possibly being TRBD2 (6 bases). Germline-derived CDR1 and CDR2 are PRHDT and FYEKMQ (reference sequence). V was clipped by 5 bases and J by 14 bases, with 26 bases between them. The CDR3 has 15 residues. CDR3 nucleotide sequence: TGTGCCAGCAGCCGTCGGACTACAGTCGGGCGGAGGTGGTATTTT. Translated, it gives CASSRRTTVGRRWYF.

This clone was counted only a few times. The chain carries TRBV4-3 and TRBJ1-1; TRBD1 might be the D (5 bases). Per the germline V gene, CDR1 is LGHNA and CDR2 is YSLEER. The CDR3 runs 17 residues. V was pared by 0 bases and J by 1 base, with 15 bases between. CDR3 region: CASSQDAWGGWNTEAFF. Here the CDR3 DNA reads TGCGCCAGCAGCCAAGATGCTTGGGGGGGTTGGAACACTGAAGCTTTCTTT.

The J gene is TRBJ1-5, the V gene TRBV6-1; 7 nucleotides align to TRBD1. CDR3 size: 17 residues. With 0 bases clipped from V and 2 bases from J, the junction kept 7 bases outside the gene matches. Germline V gene data show CDR1 as MNHNS and CDR2 as SASEGT. CDR3: CASSEARYRGGNQPQHF. DNA for the CDR3: TGTGCCAGCAGTGAAGCGCGGTACAGGGGAGGCAATCAGCCCCAGCATTTT.

This clone was picked up one time. The rearrangement uses TRBV15 and TRBJ2-7; the match to TRBD1 covers 7 bases. Germline V gene sequence: CDR1 LNHNV, CDR2 YYDKDF (reference sequence). The length of the CDR3 is 13 residues. The V and J ends lost 4 bases and 3 bases, in that order; junction bases with no gene match: 3. As DNA, the CDR3 is TGTGCCACCAGCACGGGACAGAGCTACGAGCAGTACTTC. It specifies CATSTGQSYEQYF.

This chain links TRBV1 with TRBJ2-7; TRBD2, the D gene given by the table, was not confirmed from the DNA. TRBV1 is described as a pseudogene. The CDR3 consists of 17 residues. The DNA for the CDR3 is TGCACCAGCAGCCAGGGGGCAAGCGGGGGTACGTCCTACGAGCAGTACTTC. Translated: CTSSQGASGGTSYEQYF.

This chain uses TRBV5-6 with TRBJ2-1, with 9 bases identical to TRBD1. This CDR3 is 15 amino acids long. Germline CDR1 SGHDT, CDR2 YYEEEE. With 4 bases clipped from V and 4 bases from J, the junction kept 6 bases outside the gene matches. The CDR3 sequence is CASSPSGQGYNEQFF. The CDR3 DNA reads TGTGCCAGCAGCCCCTCGGGACAGGGTTACAATGAGCAGTTCTTC.

This clone appeared a few times. The V call is TRBV4-3, the J call TRBJ2-5; 10 positions match TRBD1. The J call is in doubt because the DNA end fits TRBJ2-7 better. Germline CDR1 and CDR2: LGHNA and YSLEER. This CDR3 spans 15 amino acids. CDR3 DNA sequence: TGCGCCAGCAGCCAAGAACCGGGACAGGGGTACGAGCAGTACTTC. This gives the protein CASSQEPGQGYEQYF.

The CDR3 DNA sequence: TGTGCCAGCAGCCAGGCAGAAAAACTGTTTTTT. Its protein is CASSQAEKLFF. The chain combines TRBV7-2 with TRBJ1-4; D unclear. The CDR3 covers 11 residues. V was cut by 5 bases and J by 8 bases, with 6 bases left in between. Per germline, CDR1 SGHTA and CDR2 FQGNSA.